Listed below are T cell receptor beta chains from one sample, sequenced in a study of blood T cell repertoires in COVID-19. Method: immunoSEQ multiplex PCR; TCRdb's copy keeps in-frame clones and lacks some. Of just over 15,000 clones in the sample, roughly 84% were seen once. The sequenced material came from peripheral blood. These receptors all come from a human donor in a cohort sampled during active COVID-19. The conserved cysteine and the conserved F or W are not part of the CDR3 here. Clone size is stated in some rows and not others, as once, few, many or a class when expanded.

>TRBV19|NA|TRBJ2-5
ASSITSGQETQY
>TRBV6-2/TRBV6-3|NA|TRBJ1-2
ASSSPRHNYGYT
>TRBV4-3|few|TRBJ2-1
ASSHDTSAPEQF
>TRBV5-4|NA|TRBJ2-7
ASSLLAGTYEQY
>TRBV27|once|TRBJ2-3
ASSLGAGFHTDTQY
>TRBV19|few|TRBJ2-1
ASSLGLAGGPGFNEQF
>TRBV7-2|NA|TRBJ2-7
ASSFGEVATGAEQY
>TRBV7-9|NA|TRBJ2-1
ASSPRTSGRSSSYNEQF
>TRBV7-2|NA|TRBJ2-5
ASSLDSLTAGTQY
>TRBV9|NA|TRBJ1-2
ASSAFLTGDYGYT
>TRBV18|NA|TRBJ2-3
ASSPPALAGRTDTQY
>TRBV27|NA|TRBJ2-3
ASSLTEPRETQY
>TRBV7-2|NA|TRBJ1-2
ASSSWTGGRYGYT
>TRBV4-3|NA|TRBJ2-3
ASSPTYTSTDTQY
>TRBV28|NA|TRBJ2-1
ASSSRLAGGIPSSYNEQF
>TRBV7-9|NA|TRBJ2-1
ASSFAGSYNEQF
>TRBV30|NA|TRBJ2-7
AWSVLGARSYEQY
>TRBV28|NA|TRBJ1-6
ASSGNRGLSYNSPLH
>TRBV7-9|NA|TRBJ2-3
ASSLGGTSTDTQY
>TRBV5-1|NA|TRBJ2-5
ASSLNYQETQY
>TRBV5-1|NA|TRBJ2-3
ASSFHRVGTDTQY
>TRBV27|NA|TRBJ2-1
ASGLAGLDNEQF
>TRBV5-1|NA|TRBJ2-3
ASRSLSSTDTQY
>TRBV20-1|NA|TRBJ1-5
SASPGVNQPQH
>TRBV6-6|NA|TRBJ1-2
ASQAGEGGYT
>TRBV7-8|NA|TRBJ1-6
VSSLRQARNSPLH